A single sample is the source of the 11 T cell receptor beta chains below, sequenced in a study of cytomegalovirus exposure and HLA in healthy donors. Vbeta (60) and Jbeta (13) primers were used in the PCR. TCRdb's copy holds only in-frame clones and misses some; the assay was immunoSEQ multiplex PCR. The data show 200,000 to 250,000 clones, 82% seen once. The sequencing input was PBMCs. These receptors all come from a woman aged 35 to 49 in good health and CMV-seronegative.

This chain links TRBV7-3 with TRBJ2-1; 10 nucleotides agree with TRBD2. Germline CDR1 and CDR2: SGHTA and FQGTGA. V was clipped by 3 bases and J by 6 bases; unmatched bases: 14. The CDR3 covers 18 residues. The CDR3 coding sequence is TGTGCCAGCAGCTTTGGCCTAGCGGGAGCGATTTCATCCAATGAGCAGTTCTTC. This codes for CASSFGLAGAISSNEQFF.

V is TRBV18 and J is TRBJ2-1; 11 bases fit TRBD2. From germline, CDR1 is KGHSH and CDR2 LQKENI. The CDR3 runs to 16 residues. Trimming cost V 6 bases and J 0 bases; bases outside gene matches: 4. CDR3 sequence (DNA): TGTGCCAGCTCGGCCACTAGCGGGAGCTCCTACAATGAGCAGTTCTTC. Translation gives CASSATSGSSYNEQFF.

Comments on this clone: One end of the junction varies from germline; a read error may be responsible. The chain recombines TRBV25-1 with TRBJ2-7; maybe TRBD1 (5 bases). Germline-derived CDR1 and CDR2 are MGHDK and SYGVNS. The CDR3 has 12 amino acids. CDR3 DNA: TGTGCCAGCCTGACAGCCTCCTACGAGCAGTCCTTC. Its protein is CASLTASYEQSF.

The chain employs TRBV9 and TRBJ2-6; the match to TRBD2 covers 12 bases. The V segment lost 0 bases and the J segment 0 bases; nucleotides outside the gene matches: 10. Germline CDR1 is SGDLS and CDR2 is YYNGEE. CDR3 length: 21 residues. The CDR3 sequence: CASSVVRASGRGSSGANVLTF. CDR3 nucleotides: TGTGCCAGCAGCGTAGTGCGGGCTAGCGGGAGGGGGAGCTCTGGGGCCAACGTCCTGACTTTC.

V usage is TRBV28 and J usage is TRBJ1-3, with unresolved D. Trimming shortened V by 3 bases and J by 4 bases, and 13 bases separated the two germline ends. This CDR3 comprises 15 residues. Looked up from germline, CDR1 is MDHEN and CDR2 is SYDVKM. The CDR3 sequence is CASSFRHRDGNTIYF. The DNA of the CDR3 is TGTGCCAGCAGTTTCCGACATAGAGACGGAAACACCATATATTTT.

This clone has more than one count but fewer than ten. This chain uses TRBV7-9 with TRBJ2-1; 8 bases line up with TRBD2. The V segment lost 2 bases and the J segment 8 bases; nucleotides outside the gene matches: 8. This CDR3 spans 15 amino acids. Germline V gene lookup returns CDR1 SEHNR and CDR2 FQNEAQ (reference sequence). The CDR3 DNA reads as TGTGCCAGCAGCTTATGGGGGCCGGGGGGGTATGAGCAGTTCTTC. This encodes CASSLWGPGGYEQFF.

The chain joins TRBV30 to TRBJ1-5, with TRBD1 as a possible D gene (5 bases). This CDR3 has 13 residues. V was pared by 2 bases and J by 7 bases, with 12 bases between. Germline V lookup: CDR1 GTSNPN, CDR2 SVGIG (reference sequence). CDR3 residues: CAWSRGGEQPQHF. The CDR3, as DNA: TGTGCCTGGAGTAGGGGCGGAGAACAGCCCCAGCATTTT.

This chain connects TRBV7-9 to TRBJ1-1; D is unclear. V lost 4 bases to trimming and J lost 1 base, with 7 bases between them. The CDR3 loop spans 13 amino acids. Germline V gene sequence: CDR1 SEHNR, CDR2 FQNEAQ (reference sequence). Written as DNA, the CDR3 is TGTGCCAGCAGCTCACAGAGGAACACTGAAGCTTTCTTT. Residues: CASSSQRNTEAFF.

In this sample, this clone turned up once. V gene TRBV7-8 combines with J gene TRBJ2-1; 10 bases are shared with TRBD1. After removal of 5 bases from V and 8 bases from J, the junction contained 12 bases not matched to a gene. CDR1 is SGHVS, CDR2 FQNEAQ, per germline. This CDR3 has 16 amino acids. The CDR3 here is CASSHGTGDKGYEQFF. Written as DNA, the CDR3 is TGTGCCAGCAGCCACGGGACAGGGGATAAAGGGTATGAGCAGTTCTTC.

The chain recombines TRBV5-4 with TRBJ2-7; D unresolved. With 5 bases removed from V and 2 bases from J, the gap between germline ends came to 11 bases. Germline values: CDR1 SGHNT, CDR2 YYREEE (reference sequence). The CDR3 contains 13 residues. Here the CDR3 reads CASSYEFTYEQYF. The CDR3 DNA reads TGTGCCAGCAGTTATGAGTTCACCTACGAGCAGTACTTC.

The V call is TRBV27, the J call TRBJ2-2, with D possibly matching TRBD2 (6 bases). Trimming left V 1 base short and J 6 bases short, with 12 bases between. Germline V gene data show CDR1 as MNHEY and CDR2 as SMNVEV (reference sequence). The CDR3 extends over 15 amino acids. CDR3 DNA sequence: TGTGCCAGCAGTTTATTTCGGGGAGGACCCGGGGAGCTGTTTTTT. This encodes CASSLFRGGPGELFF.